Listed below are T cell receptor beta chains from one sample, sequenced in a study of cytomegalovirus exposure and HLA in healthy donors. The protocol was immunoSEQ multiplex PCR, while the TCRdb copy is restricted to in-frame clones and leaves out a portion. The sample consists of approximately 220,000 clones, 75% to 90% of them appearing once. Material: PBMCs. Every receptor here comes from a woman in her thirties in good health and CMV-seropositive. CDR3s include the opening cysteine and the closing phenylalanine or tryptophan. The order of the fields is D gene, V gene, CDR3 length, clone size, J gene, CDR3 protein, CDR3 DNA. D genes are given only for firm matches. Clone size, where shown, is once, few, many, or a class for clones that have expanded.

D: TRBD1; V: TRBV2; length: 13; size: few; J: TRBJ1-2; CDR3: CASAGGRDYGYTF; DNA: TGTGCCAGCGCAGGGGGCCGGGACTATGGCTACACCTTC
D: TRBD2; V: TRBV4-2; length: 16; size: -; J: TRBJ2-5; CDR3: CASSPESGRAQETQYF; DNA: TGTGCCAGCAGCCCGGAAAGCGGGAGGGCCCAGGAGACCCAGTACTTC
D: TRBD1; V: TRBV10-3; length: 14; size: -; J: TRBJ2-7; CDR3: CAIRGWDRGDEQYF; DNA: TGTGCCATCAGAGGCTGGGACAGGGGGGACGAGCAGTACTTC
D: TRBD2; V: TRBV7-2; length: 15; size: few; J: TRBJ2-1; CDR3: CASSLGLAGVNEQFF; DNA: TGTGCCAGCAGCTTAGGACTAGCGGGAGTTAATGAGCAGTTCTTC
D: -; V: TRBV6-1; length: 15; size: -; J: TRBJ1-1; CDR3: CASPGSVVSNTEAFF; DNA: TGTGCCAGCCCAGGCAGTGTAGTCTCGAACACTGAAGCTTTCTTT
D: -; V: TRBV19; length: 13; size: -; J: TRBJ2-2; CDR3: CASSSGDTGELFF; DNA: TGTGCCAGTAGTTCGGGGGACACCGGGGAGCTGTTTTTT
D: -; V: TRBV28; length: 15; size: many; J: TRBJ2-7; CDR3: CASSLSQSAYYEQYF; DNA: TGTGCCAGCAGTTTATCACAAAGCGCATACTACGAGCAGTACTTC
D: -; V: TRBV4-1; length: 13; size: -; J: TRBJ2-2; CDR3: CASSPAGTGELFF; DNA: TGCGCCAGCAGCCCCGCGGGTACCGGGGAGCTGTTTTTT
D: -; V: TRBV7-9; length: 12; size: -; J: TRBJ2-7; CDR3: CASSYGSYEQYF; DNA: TGTGCCAGCAGCTATGGTAGCTACGAGCAGTACTTC
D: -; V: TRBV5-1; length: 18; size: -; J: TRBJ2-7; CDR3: CASSLASPGAARPYEQYF; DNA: TGCGCCAGCAGCTTGGCGTCCCCGGGCGCCGCGAGGCCCTACGAGCAGTACTTC
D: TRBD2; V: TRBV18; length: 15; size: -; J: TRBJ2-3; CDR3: CASSRTSGRAGTQYF; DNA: TGTGCCAGCTCACGGACTAGCGGGAGGGCCGGGACGCAGTATTTT
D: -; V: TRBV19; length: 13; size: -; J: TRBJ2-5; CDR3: CASSMGLAETQYF; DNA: TGTGCCAGTAGTATGGGGCTAGCAGAGACCCAGTACTTC
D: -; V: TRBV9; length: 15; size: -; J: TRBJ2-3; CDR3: CASSDPGTFTDTQYF; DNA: TGTGCCAGCAGTGACCCCGGGACCTTCACAGATACGCAGTATTTT
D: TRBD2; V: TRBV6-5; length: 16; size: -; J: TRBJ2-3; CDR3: CASSYSLAGRADTQYF; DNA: TGTGCCAGCAGTTACTCGCTAGCGGGAAGGGCAGATACGCAGTATTTT
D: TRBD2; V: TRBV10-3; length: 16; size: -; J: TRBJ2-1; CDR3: CAITPARSGRNNEQFF; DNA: TGTGCCATCACCCCCGCGCGGAGCGGGAGGAACAATGAGCAGTTCTTC
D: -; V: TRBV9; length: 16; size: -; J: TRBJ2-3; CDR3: CASSVEGQVGTDTQYF; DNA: TGTGCCAGCAGCGTAGAGGGGCAGGTGGGCACAGATACGCAGTATTTT
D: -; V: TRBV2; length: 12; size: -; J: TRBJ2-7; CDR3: CASSDTGVEQYF; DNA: TGTGCCAGCAGTGACACAGGCGTCGAGCAGTACTTC
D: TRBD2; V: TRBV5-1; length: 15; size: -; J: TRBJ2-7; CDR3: CASSLDASGRGEQYF; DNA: TGCGCCAGCAGCTTAGATGCTAGCGGGAGAGGCGAGCAGTACTTC
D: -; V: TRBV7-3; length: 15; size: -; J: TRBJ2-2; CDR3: CASSGSTPGTGELFF; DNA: TGTGCCAGCAGCGGGTCCACGCCGGGGACCGGGGAGCTGTTTTTT
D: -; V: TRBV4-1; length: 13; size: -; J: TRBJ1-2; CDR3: CASSLPRDIGYTF; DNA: TGCGCCAGCAGTCTACCCCGGGACATTGGCTACACCTTC
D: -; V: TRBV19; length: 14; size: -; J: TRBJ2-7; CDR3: CASSITGWTYEQYF; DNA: TGTGCCAGTAGTATAACAGGGTGGACCTACGAGCAGTACTTC
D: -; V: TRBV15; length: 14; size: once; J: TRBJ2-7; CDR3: CATSRDPEYLEQYF; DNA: TGTGCCACCAGCAGAGATCCAGAGTATCTCGAGCAGTACTTC
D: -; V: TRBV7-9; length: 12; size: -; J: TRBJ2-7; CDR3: CASSGQGNEQYF; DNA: TGTGCCAGCAGCGGGCAGGGTAACGAGCAGTACTTC
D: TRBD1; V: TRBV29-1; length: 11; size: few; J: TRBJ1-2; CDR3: CSGGQDYGYTF; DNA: TGCAGCGGGGGACAGGACTATGGCTACACCTTC
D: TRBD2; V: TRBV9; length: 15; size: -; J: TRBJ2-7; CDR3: CASSLDATSGREQYF; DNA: TGTGCCAGCAGCCTAGACGCGACTAGCGGGCGCGAGCAGTACTTC
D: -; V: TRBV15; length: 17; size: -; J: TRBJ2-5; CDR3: CATSSYGRRGIGETQYF; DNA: TGTGCCACCAGCAGCTATGGTCGCCGGGGAATAGGGGAGACCCAGTACTTC
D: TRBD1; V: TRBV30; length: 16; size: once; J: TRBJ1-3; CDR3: CAWSLGQDHSGNTIYF; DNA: TGTGCCTGGAGTTTGGGACAGGACCACTCTGGAAACACCATATATTTT
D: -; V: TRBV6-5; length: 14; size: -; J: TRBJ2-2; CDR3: CASSTDRLPGELFF; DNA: TGTGCCAGCAGTACAGACAGGCTCCCCGGGGAGCTGTTTTTT
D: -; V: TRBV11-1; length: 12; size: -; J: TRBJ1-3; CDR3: CASSFAGNTIYF; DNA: TGTGCCAGCAGCTTCGCCGGAAACACCATATATTTT
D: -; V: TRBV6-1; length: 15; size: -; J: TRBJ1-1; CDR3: CASRGGDSRTTEAFF; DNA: TGTGCCAGCAGGGGGGGGGACTCGCGTACCACTGAAGCTTTCTTT
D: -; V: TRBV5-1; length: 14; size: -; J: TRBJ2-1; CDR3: CASSLAFMENEQFF; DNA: TGCGCCAGCAGCTTGGCCTTTATGGAGAATGAGCAGTTCTTC
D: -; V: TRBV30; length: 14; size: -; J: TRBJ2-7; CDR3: CAWSVGIARGEQYF; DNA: TGTGCCTGGAGTGTAGGGATCGCTAGAGGAGAGCAGTACTTC
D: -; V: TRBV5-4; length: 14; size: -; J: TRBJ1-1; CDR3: CASSPGLMNTEAFF; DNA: TGTGCCAGCAGCCCCGGGCTCATGAACACTGAAGCTTTCTTT
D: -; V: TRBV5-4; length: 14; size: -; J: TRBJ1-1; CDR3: CASSPALVNTEAFF; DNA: TGTGCCAGCAGCCCCGCGCTAGTTAACACTGAAGCTTTCTTT
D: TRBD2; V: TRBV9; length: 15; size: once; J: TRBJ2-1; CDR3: CASSSSGRAYNEQFF; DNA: TGTGCCAGCAGCTCTAGCGGGAGGGCGTACAATGAGCAGTTCTTC
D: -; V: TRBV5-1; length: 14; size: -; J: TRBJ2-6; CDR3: CASSAGSGANVLTF; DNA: TGCGCCAGCTCAGCAGGGTCTGGGGCCAACGTCCTGACTTTC
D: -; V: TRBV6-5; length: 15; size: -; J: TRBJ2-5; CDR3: CASRYRAGSSETQYF; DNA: TGTGCCAGCAGATACAGGGCAGGGTCTTCTGAGACCCAGTACTTC
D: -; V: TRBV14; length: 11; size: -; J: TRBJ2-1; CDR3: CASSTLNEQFF; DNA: TGTGCCAGCAGCACCCTCAATGAGCAGTTCTTC
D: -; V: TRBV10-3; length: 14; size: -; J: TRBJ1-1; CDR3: CAISEESDYTEAFF; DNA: TGTGCCATCAGTGAGGAATCAGATTACACTGAAGCTTTCTTT
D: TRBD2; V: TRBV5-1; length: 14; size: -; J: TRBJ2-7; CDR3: CASSFETSGSEQYF; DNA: TGCGCCAGCAGCTTTGAGACTAGCGGGAGCGAGCAGTACTTC
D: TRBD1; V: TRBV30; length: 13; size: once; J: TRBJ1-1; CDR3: CAWNRQGPTEAFF; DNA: TGTGCCTGGAATCGACAGGGCCCCACTGAAGCTTTCTTT